Shown below are 23 T cell receptor beta chains from a single sample sequenced in a study of T cell clones after liver transplantation. Generated by immunoSEQ multiplex PCR, the TCRdb table keeps only in-frame clones and is missing some. The sample consists of about 68,000 clones, approximately 92% of them appearing once. The material was CD4+ T cells from blood, obtained less than 27 months after liver transplant. These TCRs come from a human patient who received a liver transplant. Some T cells may originate from the graft donor.

The chain is built from TRBV19 and TRBJ1-3, with 8 bases matching TRBD1. This CDR3 has 13 amino acids. Germline CDR1 and CDR2: LNHDA and SQIVND (reference sequence). V dropped 6 bases and J dropped 4; count of bases not matched to a gene: 2. In DNA form, the CDR3 reads TGTGCCAGTAGCCGGGACAGGGGAAACACCATATATTTT. Amino acids: CASSRDRGNTIYF.

The chain employs TRBV19 and TRBJ2-7; 8 nucleotides line up with TRBD2. After removal of 1 base from V and 6 bases from J, the junction contained 5 bases not matched to a gene. Looked up from germline, CDR1 is LNHDA and CDR2 is SQIVND (reference sequence). There are 14 residues in the CDR3. CDR3 nucleotides: TGTGCCAGTAGTATAGGACTAGCGCAGTTCGAGCAGTACTTC. Encoded protein: CASSIGLAQFEQYF.

The chain employs TRBV5-4 and TRBJ2-7, with 9 bases aligning to TRBD1. The germline CDR1 and CDR2 sequences are SGHNT and YYREEE (reference sequence). This CDR3 region has 15 residues. Trimming took 5 bases from V and 6 from J; bases not matched to a gene: 12. CDR3 sequence (DNA): TGTGCCAGCAGTTCCCCCGGGACAGGGAAGGGCGAGCAGTACTTC. Residues: CASSSPGTGKGEQYF.

The V call is TRBV19, the J call TRBJ2-7; 12 bases map to TRBD1. CDR1 and CDR2 from the germline V gene are LNHDA and SQIVND (reference sequence). This CDR3 is 15 amino acids long. V shed 5 bases and J 5 bases; nucleotides not matched to a gene: 7. DNA of the CDR3: TGTGCCAGTAGTCCAACCGGGACAGGGGGCCACGAGCAGTACTTC. Protein sequence: CASSPTGTGGHEQYF.

This chain uses TRBV29-1 with TRBJ1-2; TRBD1 matches at 8 bases. V lost 3 bases and J lost 7; bases outside the gene matches: 7. This CDR3 contains 13 residues. CDR1 is SQVTM, CDR2 ANQGSEA, per germline. In nucleotides, the CDR3 is TGCAGCGTTGATGCCCAGGGGGCGCGTGGCTACACCTTC. It encodes CSVDAQGARGYTF.

The chain carries TRBV9 and TRBJ1-4; 9 bases map to TRBD1. The ends lost 0 bases at V and 1 base at J; junction bases unmatched: 7. CDR1 SGDLS and CDR2 YYNGEE come from the germline V gene. The length of the CDR3 is 18 residues. In DNA form, the CDR3 reads TGTGCCAGCAGCGTAGGAACAGGGGGCATCGGAACTAATGAAAAACTGTTTTTT. It yields the protein CASSVGTGGIGTNEKLFF.

In its sample, this clone ranks as medium-sized. This sequence joins TRBV6-1 and TRBJ1-5, with TRBD1 as a possible D gene (5 bases). The CDR3 length is 13 residues. Deletions cut 6 bases from V and 4 bases from J, with 10 bases between. CDR1 is MNHNS, CDR2 SASEGT, per germline. In DNA, the CDR3 is TGTGCCAGCAGGACAGCCTCAAATCAGCCCCAGCATTTT. Its protein is CASRTASNQPQHF.

This chain uses TRBV30 with TRBJ1-2; D is ambiguous. Germline V gives CDR1 GTSNPN, CDR2 SVGIG (reference sequence). The CDR3 runs 12 residues. The ends were cut back, 1 base at V and 5 bases at J, with 8 bases in the middle. The CDR3 DNA reads as TGTGCCTGGAGTGCCGGCCTTTATGGCTACACCTTC. It encodes CAWSAGLYGYTF.

This chain uses TRBV28 with TRBJ1-5, with 9 bases matching TRBD1. The CDR3 loop spans 16 amino acids. Germline V CDR1 and CDR2: MDHEN, SYDVKM. After removal of 6 bases from V and 5 bases from J, the junction contained 11 bases not matched to a gene. The DNA of the CDR3 is TGTGCCAGCAGCCACCTCAAACAGGGGGCCTATCAGCCCCAGCATTTT. As protein: CASSHLKQGAYQPQHF.

The chain couples TRBV11-3 to TRBJ1-1; D unclear. CDR3 size: 16 residues. The germline gives CDR1 SGHNT, CDR2 YENEEA. With 1 base removed from V and 2 bases from J, the gap between germline ends came to 14 bases. CDR3 sequence: CASSLAGWAGNTEAFF. The DNA for the CDR3 is TGTGCCAGCAGCTTAGCCGGGTGGGCGGGAAACACTGAAGCTTTCTTT.

This rearrangement joins TRBV12-5 to TRBJ2-3, with TRBD1 as a possible D gene (6 bases). V gave up 0 bases and J gave up 0 bases, with 10 bases separating them. The CDR3 totals 16 residues. CDR1 and CDR2 from the germline V gene are LGHNT and FRNRAP. CDR3 in amino acids: CASGLVIRGSTDTQYF. CDR3 bases: TGTGCTAGTGGTTTGGTAATCAGGGGTAGCACAGATACGCAGTATTTT. The full variable domain, its missing parts supplied by reference TRBV12-5 and TRBJ2-3, is DARVTQTPRHKVTEMGQEVTMRCQPILGHNTVFWYRQTMMQGLELLAYFRNRAPLDDSGMPKDRFSAEMPDATLATLKIQPSEPRDSAVYFCASGLVIRGSTDTQYFGPGTRLTVL.

The rearrangement links TRBV7-3 to TRBJ2-5, with TRBD1 matching over 7 bases. Germline loops: CDR1 SGHTA, CDR2 FQGTGA. Trimming cost V 5 bases and J 1 base; bases outside gene matches: 7. CDR3 size: 15 residues. The CDR3 DNA follows: TGTGCCAGCAGCCCTAAGGGACAGCCCCAAGAGACCCAGTACTTC. Its protein product is CASSPKGQPQETQYF.

In this sample, this clone turned up once. The chain joins TRBV2 to TRBJ1-3, with D hard to call. The CDR3 has 14 residues. With 10 bases removed from V and 2 bases from J, the gap between germline ends came to 15 bases. The germline V gene encodes CDR1 SNHLY and CDR2 FYNNEI. For the CDR3, the DNA is TGTGCCATGACGGAGGACTTTCCTGGAAACACCATATATTTT. Translating gives CAMTEDFPGNTIYF.

The chain combines TRBV4-2 with TRBJ2-6; D is possibly TRBD1 (5 bases). Germline CDR1 LGHNA, CDR2 YNFKEQ. This CDR3 contains 18 residues. V was cut by 4 bases and J by 4 bases, with 20 bases left in between. CDR3 nucleotides: TGTGCCAGCAGCCTAACTCAGACTGGGGCTCGAGGGGCCAACGTCCTGACTTTC. Its protein product is CASSLTQTGARGANVLTF.

V usage is TRBV25-1 and J usage is TRBJ2-5; D tentatively fits TRBD1 or TRBD2 (5 bases each). Germline V gene lookup returns CDR1 MGHDK and CDR2 SYGVNS. CDR3 length equals 13 residues. The V end was cut by 9 bases, the J end by 7 bases, with 18 bases between. CDR3 sequence reads: CASTPGASGTQYF. In nucleotides, the CDR3 is TGTGCCAGTACCCCCGGGGCTTCGGGGACCCAGTACTTC.

V gene TRBV15 combines with J gene TRBJ2-7; D may correspond to TRBD1 or TRBD2 (5 bases each). Germline assignment: CDR1 LNHNV and CDR2 YYDKDF (reference sequence). This CDR3 contains 14 residues. V lost 3 bases and J lost 0, with 9 bases in between. For the CDR3, the DNA is TGTGCCACCAGCAGGTCCGGGGCCTCCTACGAGCAGTACTTC. It specifies CATSRSGASYEQYF.

This clone was observed once. One junction end does not reproduce the germline sequence, and a read error may be involved. This chain uses TRBV11-3 with TRBJ2-5; D not certain. This CDR3 is built from 11 residues. CDR1 SGHNT and CDR2 YENEEA come from the germline V gene. The CDR3 region has the DNA TGTGCCAGCAGCTTAGACAAAACCCCGTACTTC. Translating it yields CASSLDKTPYF.

The chain uses TRBV2 and TRBJ2-1; tentatively, D is TRBD2 (6 bases). The CDR3 consists of 17 residues. Per germline, CDR1 SNHLY and CDR2 FYNNEI. The V and J ends lost 4 bases and 0 bases respectively, with 16 bases between them. The CDR3 region has the DNA TGTGCCAGCAGTGGGACGGAGGGACCAAGCTCCTACAATGAGCAGTTCTTC. Protein: CASSGTEGPSSYNEQFF.

The chain recombines TRBV10-3 with TRBJ1-4; D gene uncertain. V lost 3 bases and J lost 7, with 15 bases in between. CDR1 and CDR2 from the germline V gene are ENHRY and SYGVKD. The CDR3 runs 15 residues. CDR3 sequence reads: CAISDPEGFGEKLFF. CDR3 in DNA: TGTGCCATCAGTGACCCGGAAGGGTTTGGTGAAAAACTGTTTTTT.

This clone turned up a few times. The chain has TRBV5-4 and TRBJ2-2; a weak D match, TRBD1 (5 bases). V was shortened by 1 base and J by 7 bases, with 11 bases between the two germline ends. Germline lookup yields CDR1 SGHNT and CDR2 YYREEE (reference sequence). This CDR3 contains 14 residues. In nucleotides, the CDR3 is TGTGCCAGCAGCTTGCTAGAAGACAGCGGGGAGCTGTTTTTT. It encodes CASSLLEDSGELFF.

This chain links TRBV10-3 with TRBJ1-2; D is unresolved. The CDR3 loop spans 17 amino acids. The germline V gene has CDR1 ENHRY and CDR2 SYGVKD. V was cut by 3 bases and J by 3 bases, with 20 bases left in between. The CDR3 nucleotides read TGTGCCATCAGTGAACCCGAGGGTGAAGATACTGACTATGGCTACACCTTC. It encodes CAISEPEGEDTDYGYTF.

The chain carries TRBV9 and TRBJ1-2; D uncertain. Trimming removed 3 bases at V and 3 bases at J, with 15 bases between. CDR1 is SGDLS and CDR2 is YYNGEE in the germline V gene. This CDR3 is 15 amino acids long. The CDR3 DNA is TGTGCCAGCAGCGCTCCGAAAACGATAGACTATGGCTACACCTTC. This codes for CASSAPKTIDYGYTF.

The V call is TRBV5-1, the J call TRBJ2-7; weak D call: TRBD1 (6 bases). V was shortened by 4 bases and J by 0 bases, with 14 bases between the two germline ends. Germline V gene lookup returns CDR1 SGHRS and CDR2 YFSETQ. The CDR3 runs to 15 residues. CDR3 DNA sequence: TGCGCCAGCAGCCCTGGGACATTGAGCTCCTACGAGCAGTACTTC. Translation: CASSPGTLSSYEQYF.